These 32 T cell receptor beta chains came from one sample sequenced in a study of blood T cell repertoires in COVID-19. Some clones are missing from TCRdb's copy, which holds only in-frame ones; the method was immunoSEQ multiplex PCR. The sample carries 250,000 to 300,000 clones, roughly 86% recorded once. Specimen: peripheral blood. These receptors were taken from a woman aged 25 to 39 with COVID-19, enrolled during active disease.

The rearrangement joins TRBV29-1 to TRBJ2-2, with D possibly matching TRBD2 (5 bases). The CDR3 loop spans 12 amino acids. With 4 bases removed from V and 5 bases from J, the gap between germline ends came to 8 bases. CDR1 SQVTM and CDR2 ANQGSEA come from the germline V gene. CDR3: CSVVGRTGELFF. CDR3 DNA: TGCAGCGTTGTAGGGAGAACCGGGGAGCTGTTTTTT.

This chain joins TRBV5-4 and TRBJ2-3, with 11 bases identical to TRBD1. With V trimmed by 3 bases and J by 2 bases, 5 bases remained unmatched. This CDR3 region has 16 residues. Germline lookup yields CDR1 SGHNT and CDR2 YYREEE (reference sequence). The CDR3 is CASSWRTGGPTDTQYF. The CDR3, as DNA: TGTGCCAGCAGCTGGAGGACAGGGGGCCCCACAGATACGCAGTATTTT.

This clone has more than one count but fewer than ten. The V call is TRBV11-2, the J call TRBJ1-1, with D tentatively TRBD1 (6 bases). The length of the CDR3 is 17 residues. Germline-derived CDR1 and CDR2 are SGHAT and FQNNGV. Trimming pared 6 bases from V and 3 bases from J, leaving 23 bases between. This chain's CDR3 is CASSSANRRGRYTEAFF. The CDR3 DNA sequence: TGTGCCAGCAGTTCGGCCAATAGGCGGGGGCGGTACACTGAAGCTTTCTTT.

The chain employs TRBV6-5 and TRBJ2-1, with TRBD1 matching over 7 bases. Germline assignment: CDR1 MNHEY and CDR2 SVGAGI. The CDR3 has 12 amino acids. V was clipped by 5 bases and J by 6 bases; unmatched bases: 1. CDR3 coding DNA: TGTGCCAGCAGTAGGACAGGCAATGAGCAGTTCTTC. Protein product: CASSRTGNEQFF.

CDR3 sequence (DNA): TGTGCCACCAGTGATCCCAGGGTCCCCGGGGAGCTGTTTTTT. It codes for CATSDPRVPGELFF. The chain carries TRBV24-1 and TRBJ2-2; D might be TRBD1 (5 bases). The V gene's germline CDR1 is KGHDR and CDR2 SFDVKD. Trimming removed 3 bases at V and 6 bases at J, with 10 bases between. CDR3 length equals 14 residues.

The genes are TRBV20-1 and TRBJ1-5; D gene uncertain. The CDR3 is made up of 14 amino acids. V was pared by 3 bases and J by 0 bases, with 9 bases between. CDR1 and CDR2 from the germline V gene are DFQATT and SNEGSKA (reference sequence). Here the CDR3 reads CSASRGISNQPQHF. For the CDR3, the DNA is TGCAGTGCTAGTCGCGGCATTAGCAATCAGCCCCAGCATTTT.

The chain recombines TRBV4-1 with TRBJ1-3, with 8 nucleotides matching TRBD1. The CDR3 totals 14 residues. With V trimmed by 4 bases and J by 3 bases, 2 bases remained unmatched. The germline CDR1 and CDR2 sequences are MGHRA and YSYEKL. The CDR3 coding sequence is TGCGCCAGCAGCCGCGGGACAGGTGGAAACACCATATATTTT. The encoded protein is CASSRGTGGNTIYF.

J is TRBJ2-5 and V is TRBV7-8, with 11 positions matching TRBD2. This CDR3 has 15 amino acids. Trimming took 6 bases from V and 5 from J; bases not matched to a gene: 8. CDR1 and CDR2 from the germline V gene are SGHVS and FQNEAQ. The CDR3 spells CASSRTSGSGETQYF. In DNA form, the CDR3 reads TGTGCCAGCAGTCGTACTAGCGGGAGTGGGGAGACCCAGTACTTC.

This rearrangement joins TRBV6-6 to TRBJ2-3, with a possible D match to TRBD2 (7 bases). Germline CDR1 is MNHNY and CDR2 is SVGAGI (reference sequence). Between the trimmed V and J ends, which lost 0 bases and 5 bases, there was a span of 12 bases. The CDR3 covers 15 residues. The CDR3 spells CASSYSRGRGDTQYF. CDR3 in DNA: TGTGCCAGCAGTTACTCAAGGGGGAGGGGAGATACGCAGTATTTT.

The chain links TRBV27 to TRBJ2-5, with D possibly TRBD1 on 5 matching bases. Germline CDR1 and CDR2: MNHEY and SMNVEV (reference sequence). V was clipped by 4 bases and J by 0 bases, with 15 bases between them. The CDR3 loop spans 16 amino acids. The CDR3 reads CASSSDPTEYQETQYF. CDR3 DNA sequence: TGTGCCAGCAGTTCGGATCCGACAGAGTACCAAGAGACCCAGTACTTC.

This clone was detected a few times. V is TRBV2 and J is TRBJ2-7, with D maybe TRBD2 (6 bases). Germline lookup yields CDR1 SNHLY and CDR2 FYNNEI. The CDR3 length is 14 residues. Between the trimmed V and J ends, which lost 3 bases and 3 bases, there was a span of 12 bases. The CDR3 reads CASSEWLEGYEQYF. The CDR3 DNA reads TGTGCCAGCAGTGAGTGGTTGGAGGGCTACGAGCAGTACTTC.

This clone occurred a few times. The V call is TRBV10-1, the J call TRBJ2-7; 9 nucleotides align to TRBD2. The germline V gene encodes CDR1 WNHNN and CDR2 SYGVQD (reference sequence). J lost 7 bases, V lost 0 bases, and 7 bases had no gene match. The CDR3 length is 15 residues. CDR3 sequence (DNA): TGCGCCAGCAGTGAGTCTCGCGGGAGGGCCTGGGAGCAGTACTTC. This gives the protein CASSESRGRAWEQYF.

V usage is TRBV4-2 and J usage is TRBJ2-2; 11 positions match TRBD2. CDR1 is LGHNA and CDR2 is YNFKEQ in the germline V gene. Trimming at V came to 1 base and at J to 5 bases, leaving 6 bases not matched to a gene. This CDR3 comprises 17 residues. The CDR3 DNA is TGTGCCAGCAGCCAAGGAGTAGCGGGAGGGCCAACCGGGGAGCTGTTTTTT. It is translated as CASSQGVAGGPTGELFF.

The J gene is TRBJ2-5, the V gene TRBV16; the D gene is possibly TRBD2 (6 bases). V dropped 0 bases and J dropped 1 base, with 9 bases sitting between them. The CDR3 loop spans 15 amino acids. Germline CDR1 is KGHSY and CDR2 is FQNENV. CDR3 sequence reads: CASSQSGRGQETQYF. CDR3 DNA: TGTGCCAGCAGCCAATCAGGGCGGGGCCAAGAGACCCAGTACTTC. Using reference TRBV16 and TRBJ2-5 for the parts outside the CDR3, the full variable domain is GEEVAQTPKHLVRGEGQKAKLYCAPIKGHSYVFWYQQVLKNEFKFLISFQNENVFDETGMPKERFSAKCLPNSPCSLEIQATKLEDSAVYFCASSQSGRGQETQYFGPGTRLLVL.

The chain is built from TRBV9 and TRBJ1-4, with TRBD1 matching 7 bases. Germline lookup yields CDR1 SGDLS and CDR2 YYNGEE. CDR3 size: 13 residues. V was pared by 6 bases and J by 2 bases, with 1 base of the junction left unmatched. CDR3: CASKGQTNEKLFF. In DNA form, the CDR3 reads TGTGCCAGCAAGGGACAGACTAATGAAAAACTGTTTTTT.

The V gene is TRBV3-1 (or the pseudogene TRBV3-2), the J gene TRBJ2-2; maybe TRBD1 (5 bases). Germline CDR1 LGHDT, CDR2 YNNKEL (reference sequence). Trimming removed 5 bases at V and 2 bases at J, with 12 bases between. The CDR3 is 15 residues long. The CDR3 region has the DNA TGTGCCAGCAGCTTAGGGGTAGCAAACACCGGGGAGCTGTTTTTT. It translates to CASSLGVANTGELFF.

This clone came up once. Its ends do not fully match the called genes, so a read error is possible. The chain combines TRBV7-7 with TRBJ1-4; D not resolved. The CDR3 has 13 residues. CDR1 is SSHAT, CDR2 FNYEAQ, per germline (reference sequence). In DNA form, the CDR3 reads TGTGCTAGCAGCTTAGGAGCCAGGATACAACTGTTTTTT. Amino acids: CASSLGARIQLFF.

The rearrangement joins TRBV27 to TRBJ2-3; 8 nucleotides align to TRBD2. V dropped 5 bases and J dropped 10; count of bases not matched to a gene: 17. The germline CDR1 and CDR2 sequences are MNHEY and SMNVEV (reference sequence). The CDR3 runs to 16 residues. CDR3 loop: CASSDSSGTRVYSQYF. The CDR3 DNA reads as TGTGCCAGCAGTGATTCATCCGGGACTAGGGTCTATTCGCAGTATTTT.

This sequence joins TRBV6-5 and TRBJ2-5, with TRBD1 identical over 7 bases. J gave up 2 bases and V 8 bases, and 2 bases lay outside the gene matches. This CDR3 spans 12 amino acids. Germline V gives CDR1 MNHEY, CDR2 SVGAGI. CDR3 in amino acids: CASGTVQETQYF. CDR3 bases: TGTGCCAGCGGGACAGTTCAAGAGACCCAGTACTTC.

This sequence joins TRBV5-1 and TRBJ1-5; perhaps TRBD1 as D (5 bases). V was pared by 8 bases and J by 9 bases, with 15 bases between. CDR3 length equals 12 residues. Germline V gives CDR1 SGHRS, CDR2 YFSETQ. The CDR3 DNA reads as TGCGCCAGAGGGCCGTGGGGCCGGCCCCAGCATTTT. This translates into CARGPWGRPQHF.

This clone was seen a few times. The chain uses TRBV5-1 and TRBJ1-1, with 8 bases identical to TRBD1. The junction had 5 bases not matched to a gene; V was cut back by 9 bases and J by 1 base. This CDR3 has 13 amino acids. Germline values: CDR1 SGHRS, CDR2 YFSETQ. CDR3 in amino acids: CATRGLPNTEAFF. The CDR3 coding sequence is TGCGCCACCAGGGGGCTCCCGAACACTGAAGCTTTCTTT. Together with reference TRBV5-1 and TRBJ1-1, the CDR3 gives the full variable domain: KAGVTQTPRYLIKTRGQQVTLSCSPISGHRSVSWYQQTPGQGLQFLFEYFSETQRNKGNFPGRFSGRQFSNSRSEMNVSTLELGDSALYLCATRGLPNTEAFFGQGTRLTVV.

The V call is TRBV14, the J call TRBJ2-5, with D perhaps matching TRBD2 (5 bases). The germline V and J ends were trimmed by 5 bases and 7 bases, with 8 bases remaining between them. Looked up from germline, CDR1 is SGHDN and CDR2 is FVKESK. This CDR3 spans 11 amino acids. CDR3 in amino acids: CASSGEGTQYF. In DNA form, the CDR3 reads TGTGCCAGCAGCGGCGAGGGGACCCAGTACTTC.

The J gene is TRBJ1-5, the V gene TRBV19; TRBD1 agrees at 8 bases. Germline-derived CDR1 and CDR2 are LNHDA and SQIVND (reference sequence). The CDR3 spans 18 residues. V gave up 7 bases and J gave up 5 bases; unmatched junction bases: 19. Here the CDR3 DNA reads TGTGCCAGTACCCTGTCCCTGTTGGCAGGGGGCACGGATCAGCCCCAGCATTTT. It encodes CASTLSLLAGGTDQPQHF.

The rearrangement joins TRBV27 to TRBJ2-7; 8 nucleotides line up with TRBD1. The junction had 7 bases not matched to a gene; V was cut back by 2 bases and J by 7 bases. CDR1 is MNHEY, CDR2 SMNVEV, per germline (reference sequence). CDR3 length: 14 residues. CDR3 DNA sequence: TGTGCCAGCAGTTTAAGGGACAGGTTAAGGGAGCAGTACTTC. Encoded protein: CASSLRDRLREQYF.

This clone was seen only a few times. V gene TRBV4-1 combines with J gene TRBJ1-1; tentatively, D is TRBD1 (6 bases). CDR1 is MGHRA and CDR2 is YSYEKL in the germline V gene. The CDR3 has 15 residues. V lost 2 bases and J 0 bases, leaving 10 bases between the germline ends. This CDR3 is CASSQQQGMNTEAFF. The CDR3 bases are TGCGCCAGCAGCCAACAACAGGGAATGAACACTGAAGCTTTCTTT.

The gene calls are TRBV10-3 and TRBJ2-7; D possibly corresponds to TRBD2 (7 bases). Germline CDR1 reads ENHRY; CDR2 reads SYGVKD. The CDR3 runs to 15 residues. V was shortened by 0 bases and J by 5 bases, with 14 bases between the two germline ends. CDR3 region: CAISESRGGSNEQYF. CDR3 in DNA: TGTGCCATCAGTGAGTCAAGGGGGGGGTCCAACGAGCAGTACTTC.

The chain recombines TRBV24-1 with TRBJ2-7; 8 nucleotides match TRBD1. Per the germline V gene, CDR1 is KGHDR and CDR2 is SFDVKD. Trimming cost V 4 bases and J 6 bases; bases outside gene matches: 4. The CDR3 totals 13 residues. CDR3 sequence (DNA): TGTGCCACCAGTGAACGTACAGGGGGCGAGCAGTACTTC. Residues: CATSERTGGEQYF.

The chain links TRBV2 to TRBJ2-2; no clear D gene. This CDR3 region has 14 residues. Trimming took off 5 bases at V and 6 bases at J, with 13 bases between the two ends. Looked up from germline, CDR1 is SNHLY and CDR2 is FYNNEI. CDR3 in DNA: TGTGCCAGCAGTCCTAGTTGGAGTTCCGGGGAGCTGTTTTTT. It codes for CASSPSWSSGELFF.

The genes are TRBV7-3 and TRBJ2-4; D not resolved. Germline lookup yields CDR1 SGHTA and CDR2 FQGTGA. This CDR3 contains 17 residues. Trimming pared 0 bases from V and 0 bases from J, leaving 12 bases between. In DNA form, the CDR3 reads TGTGCCAGCAGCTTAACCCCTGCCCCTAGAGCCAAAAACATTCAGTACTTC. Translated: CASSLTPAPRAKNIQYF.

V and J are TRBV5-4 and TRBJ1-1; 10 nucleotides match TRBD1. Looked up from germline, CDR1 is SGHNT and CDR2 is YYREEE (reference sequence). The CDR3 is made up of 14 amino acids. V lost 3 bases and J lost 5; bases outside the gene matches: 4. The CDR3: CASSSRTGGTEAFF. In DNA form, the CDR3 reads TGTGCCAGCAGCTCGCGGACAGGGGGAACTGAAGCTTTCTTT.

This clone was counted between two and nine times. The chain has TRBV2 and TRBJ2-7, with D perhaps TRBD2 (6 bases). V lost 2 bases and J 2 bases, leaving 10 bases between the germline ends. The CDR3 length is 14 residues. The V gene's germline CDR1 is SNHLY and CDR2 FYNNEI. The CDR3 DNA reads TGTGCCAGCAGTGAATTAGCGGTCACCTACGAGCAGTACTTC. It yields the protein CASSELAVTYEQYF.

CDR3 DNA sequence: TGTGCCAGCAGCCAAGGTTACTACAGGGGGCTCGCAGAGACCCAGTACTTC. This translates into CASSQGYYRGLAETQYF. This chain joins TRBV3-1 (or the pseudogene TRBV3-2) and TRBJ2-5; TRBD1 agrees at 9 bases. This CDR3 comprises 17 residues. CDR1 LGHDT and CDR2 YNNKEL come from the germline V gene (reference sequence). With 1 base clipped from V and 4 bases from J, the junction kept 10 bases outside the gene matches.